The entry below gives a single TCR beta chain sequence along with its context. Its antigen is as yet unknown. Assay: immunoSEQ multiplex PCR; the TCRdb copy retains only in-frame clones and omits some. The data hold around 240,000 clones, with almost 90% observed a single time. The V end lost 0 bases, the J end lost 3 bases, and 9 bases lay between the germline ends. This CDR3 spans 14 amino acids. Germline loops: CDR1 MGHRA, CDR2 YSYEKL. This specimen comes from a study of cytomegalovirus exposure and HLA in healthy donors. Study-wide findings and caveats: The finding came from a later analysis; first-cohort TCR clusters tended to co-occur in the approximately 120 validation repertoires. The study listed under 200 cytomegalovirus-associated TCR beta chains.

The sample was PBMCs. The V gene is TRBV4-1, the J gene TRBJ2-7, with D perhaps TRBD1 (5 bases). This sequence was found in a woman aged 18-29 years in good health and CMV-seronegative. CDR3 sequence reads: CASSQESGIYEQYV. The DNA for the CDR3 is TGCGCCAGCAGCCAAGAATCAGGGATCTACGAGCAGTACGTC.